This entry lists 5 T cell receptor beta chains sequenced from one sample in a study of cytomegalovirus exposure and HLA in healthy donors. The primer mix had 60 Vbeta and 13 Jbeta primers. Clones were sequenced by immunoSEQ multiplex PCR, and TCRdb holds only the in-frame ones, with some missing. Altogether 200,000 or so clones are present, about three quarters being singletons, with the ten largest covering about a sixth. Sequenced input: PBMCs. The source of these receptors is a man aged 35 to 55 in good health and CMV-seronegative.

This chain connects TRBV2 to TRBJ1-5; D is possibly TRBD1 (6 bases). CDR3 length equals 13 residues. V was cut by 11 bases and J by 5 bases, with 16 bases left in between. CDR1 is SNHLY, CDR2 FYNNEI, per germline. The CDR3 DNA reads TGTGCCGGAAACACAGGGAATTATCAGCCCCAGCATTTT. Encoded protein: CAGNTGNYQPQHF.

This chain's CDR3 is CASSTRGLFEAFF. CDR3 sequence (DNA): TGTGCCAGCTCAACACGGGGACTGTTTGAAGCTTTCTTT. The chain is built from TRBV19 and TRBJ1-1; D is perhaps TRBD1 (5 bases). The CDR3 sequence is 13 residues long. Germline V lookup: CDR1 LNHDA, CDR2 SQIVND (reference sequence). V shed 9 bases and J shed 7 bases, with 18 bases lying between them.

V gene TRBV2 combines with J gene TRBJ2-1, with D possibly TRBD2 on 6 matching bases. The CDR3 totals 13 residues. Germline V gene data show CDR1 as SNHLY and CDR2 as FYNNEI. The ends were cut back, 7 bases at V and 6 bases at J, with 13 bases in the middle. In nucleotides, the CDR3 is TGTGCCAGCACCGTGGACGGGGGCAATGAGCAGTTCTTC. This translates into CASTVDGGNEQFF.

V is TRBV19 and J is TRBJ2-6; the D is unclear. Trimming removed 2 bases from V and 0 bases from J, with 8 bases in between. The CDR3 runs to 16 residues. Germline CDR1 is LNHDA and CDR2 is SQIVND (reference sequence). The CDR3 DNA follows: TGTGCCAGTAGTATATCGTCTAACTCTGGGGCCAACGTCCTGACTTTC. Translating gives CASSISSNSGANVLTF.

V is TRBV28 and J is TRBJ1-2, with D possibly matching TRBD1 (5 bases). This CDR3 is 14 amino acids long. Germline values: CDR1 MDHEN, CDR2 SYDVKM. V lost 1 base to trimming and J lost 4 bases, with 10 bases between them. This CDR3 reads CASSLYQGGYGYTF. As DNA, the CDR3 is TGTGCCAGCAGTTTATATCAGGGCGGCTATGGCTACACCTTC.